The 12 T cell receptor beta chains reported below all come from one sample, sequenced in a study of blood T cell repertoires in COVID-19 (dated by TCRdb to the early 2020s). The receptor library was made with the immunoSEQ multiplex PCR assay. TCRdb holds this immuneACCESS table with in-frame rearrangements only. Some clones are missing; in checked studies, unresolved V genes explain under half, and the rest has no known cause. The sample table shows about 220,000 clones, and 84% are seen once. 3% of the sample rests with the top ten. The sample comprised peripheral blood. These TCRs come from a woman in her 30s who had recovered from COVID-19.

The rearrangement links TRBV27 to TRBJ2-2; D is unclear. Trimming left V 3 bases short and J 7 bases short, with 6 bases between. The CDR3 extends over 12 amino acids. Germline V gene data show CDR1 as MNHEY and CDR2 as SMNVEV (reference sequence). CDR3 protein: CASSLVSGELFF. In DNA form, the CDR3 reads TGTGCCAGCAGTTTGGTTAGCGGGGAGCTGTTTTTT.

V is TRBV7-9 and J is TRBJ2-2; 8 nucleotides line up with TRBD2. The CDR3 loop spans 14 amino acids. Germline V gene data show CDR1 as SEHNR and CDR2 as FQNEAQ (reference sequence). J lost 6 bases, V lost 4 bases, and 4 bases had no gene match. CDR3 protein: CASSSGTSPGELFF. The CDR3 DNA follows: TGTGCCAGCAGCTCCGGGACTAGTCCCGGGGAGCTGTTTTTT.

V is TRBV6-5 and J is TRBJ2-7, with D maybe TRBD2 (7 bases). The germline V gene encodes CDR1 MNHEY and CDR2 SVGAGI. Trimming pared 11 bases from V and 3 bases from J, leaving 14 bases between. The CDR3 is 12 residues long. This CDR3 is CAAGLGGYEQYF. As DNA, the CDR3 is TGTGCCGCTGGACTAGGGGGCTACGAGCAGTACTTC.

This chain connects TRBV7-7 to TRBJ2-1; possible D gene TRBD1, 7 bases. Per the germline V gene, CDR1 is SSHAT and CDR2 is FNYEAQ (reference sequence). Trimming shortened V by 0 bases and J by 6 bases, and 15 bases separated the two germline ends. CDR3 size: 16 residues. The CDR3 DNA is TGTGCCAGCAGCTTAGCGTGGACAGGAGGGGGCAATGAGCAGTTCTTC. Translation: CASSLAWTGGGNEQFF. Combining the CDR3 with reference TRBV7-7 and TRBJ2-1 gives the whole variable domain GAGVSQSPRYKVTKRGQDVTLRCDPISSHATLYWYQQALGQGPEFLTYFNYEAQPDKSGLPSDRFSAERPEGSISTLTIQRTEQRDSAMYRCASSLAWTGGGNEQFFGPGTRLTVL.

This clone has a handful of counts. In the same sample, other DNA sequences code for this CDR3. The genes are TRBV27 and TRBJ2-1, with TRBD1 matching 11 bases. Germline V gene data show CDR1 as MNHEY and CDR2 as SMNVEV (reference sequence). Trimming took 3 bases from V and 7 from J; bases not matched to a gene: 2. This CDR3 has 14 amino acids. DNA for the CDR3: TGTGCCAGCAGTTTGGGGACAGGGGGTAATGAGCAGTTCTTC. Translation gives CASSLGTGGNEQFF.

The chain is built from TRBV4-1 and TRBJ2-7; TRBD1 might be the D (5 bases). This CDR3 spans 15 amino acids. Germline-derived CDR1 and CDR2 are MGHRA and YSYEKL. V lost 4 bases, J lost 5 bases, and 18 bases lay in between. DNA of the CDR3: TGCGCCAGCAGCCTCGGTATTTGGACAAAGGACGAGCAGTACTTC. Translation gives CASSLGIWTKDEQYF.

The chain couples TRBV19 to TRBJ1-4; D unclear. V lost 7 bases and J lost 3, with 9 bases in between. The CDR3 is 13 residues long. The germline CDR1 and CDR2 sequences are LNHDA and SQIVND (reference sequence). The CDR3, as DNA: TGTGCCAGTAAGCCAAACTCTAATGAAAAACTGTTTTTT. Protein sequence: CASKPNSNEKLFF.

V is TRBV7-9 and J is TRBJ2-2; 10 bases fit TRBD1. Germline values: CDR1 SEHNR, CDR2 FQNEAQ (reference sequence). The CDR3 runs 15 residues. The V and J ends lost 5 bases and 3 bases, in that order; junction bases with no gene match: 3. The CDR3 DNA is TGTGCCAGCAGCCAGGGGACAGGGGACACCGGGGAGCTGTTTTTT. As protein: CASSQGTGDTGELFF. Filled out from reference TRBV7-9 and TRBJ2-2, the complete variable domain reads DTGVSQNPRHKITKRGQNVTFRCDPISEHNRLYWYRQTLGQGPEFLTYFQNEAQLEKSRLLSDRFSAERPKGSFSTLEIQRTEQGDSAMYLCASSQGTGDTGELFFGEGSRLTVL.

This clone was counted a single time. The CDR3 is CASSLGGRTSWDGYTF. The CDR3 DNA follows: TGTGCCAGCAGCTTGGGGGGCAGGACCAGTTGGGATGGCTACACCTTC. V and J are TRBV5-4 and TRBJ1-2; tentative D call: TRBD1 (5 bases). The germline V gene encodes CDR1 SGHNT and CDR2 YYREEE (reference sequence). Trimming removed 0 bases from V and 6 bases from J, with 18 bases in between. This CDR3 is built from 16 residues. Variable domain in full (rest from reference TRBV5-4 and TRBJ1-2): ETGVTQSPTHLIKTRGQQVTLRCSSQSGHNTVSWYQQALGQGPQFIFQYYREEENGRGNFPPRFSGLQFPNYSSELNVNALELDDSALYLCASSLGGRTSWDGYTFGSGTRLTVV.

The V and J genes are TRBV9 and TRBJ2-7, with a weak D call TRBD1 (5 bases). V was pared by 1 base and J by 0 bases, with 8 bases between. Germline CDR1 SGDLS, CDR2 YYNGEE. The CDR3 covers 14 residues. CDR3 in amino acids: CASSVMDNSYEQYF. CDR3 sequence (DNA): TGTGCCAGCAGCGTAATGGACAACTCCTACGAGCAGTACTTC.

The rearrangement uses TRBV5-4 and TRBJ2-7; 13 bases match TRBD2. The CDR3 is 15 residues long. Germline V gene sequence: CDR1 SGHNT, CDR2 YYREEE (reference sequence). The trim removed 3 bases at V and 0 bases at J, leaving 0 bases unmatched. CDR3 bases: TGTGCCAGCAGCTGGACTAGCGGGAGCTCCTACGAGCAGTACTTC. The encoded protein is CASSWTSGSSYEQYF.

V usage is TRBV7-3 and J usage is TRBJ1-2; 10 positions match TRBD1. V lost 5 bases, J lost 3 bases, and 6 bases stayed unmatched. CDR1 and CDR2 (germline): SGHTA, FQGTGA. The CDR3 is 15 residues long. The CDR3 DNA sequence: TGTGCCAGCAGCGCTCCGGACAGGGGGGACTATGGCTACACCTTC. Translated, it gives CASSAPDRGDYGYTF.